One T cell receptor (beta chain) is described in this entry. Its antigen is still unknown. The length of the CDR3 is 12 residues. V was pared by 0 bases and J by 5 bases, with 4 bases between. Germline-derived CDR1 and CDR2 are SGHAT and FQNNGV. This sample is drawn from a study of CD8+ T cells in alopecia areata. Study details: Treated patients were scored for severity by percent of scalp affected.

Following RNA extraction, reverse transcription yielded cDNA that acted as the sequencing template. Method: immunoSEQ multiplex PCR; TCRdb's copy keeps in-frame clones and lacks some. This sample yields 110,000 to 150,000 clones, of which 86% are seen a single time; about 13% belongs to the top ten. The treatment here: oral pan-JAK inhibitor, 5-10 mg twice daily. Findings and limits, study-wide: Expanded CD8+ clones among the top 100, as well as scalp clonality, were significantly decreased by tofacitinib.

The source of this sequence is a human donor with alopecia areata. The chain carries TRBV11-2 and TRBJ2-5, with no clear D. The sample consisted of CD8+ T cells sorted from blood, taken at week 4, from a patient treated with tofacitinib. CDR3: CASSLDGETQYF. For the CDR3, the DNA is TGTGCCAGCAGCTTAGATGGGGAGACCCAGTACTTC.